This T cell receptor (beta chain) was sequenced for a study of T-cell memory formation after mild COVID-19. General study findings and limits: Clones that got smaller from day 15 to 85 had even CD4/CD8, while clones growing later tipped toward CD4+.

In germline, CDR1 is SGHTS, CDR2 YDEGEE. Trimming removed 4 bases from V and 8 bases from J, with 21 bases in between. This CDR3 has 15 residues. Barcoded TCR alpha and TCR beta cDNA libraries with UMIs came from 5'RACE using constant-segment primers. TCRdb re-called the 5' RACE reads with MiXCR, one entry per CDR3 protein. Here the sample spans 75,000 to 95,000 distinct CDR3 sequences, roughly 16% being singletons. This clonotype has only a few counts. The antigen remains undetermined. Sequencing was carried out using PBMCs or a T cell subset sorted from them (not recorded which). The chain employs TRBV5-8 and TRBJ1-2, with a possible D match to TRBD1 (6 bases). The receptor comes from a man aged 18 to 30 who had mild COVID-19 (a few samples of this study predate the infection). Cell type and time point are not known. The CDR3 bases are TGTGCCAGCAGCGCCCGGGACACCCGGACGGGGGGCTACACCTTC. This translates into CASSARDTRTGGYTF.